The 32 T cell receptor beta chains in this list originate from one sample, sequenced in a study of T cell responses to AZD1222 COVID-19 vaccine. Clones were read by immunoSEQ multiplex PCR, and TCRdb kept only the in-frame ones, dropping some. The sample lists about 140,000 clones, around 90% seen once, with about 7.5% in the top ten. Specimen: peripheral blood, collected 28 days after the second dose of the MenACWY control vaccine. Receptors originate from an adult who received the MenACWY meningococcal vaccine as a control.

The J gene is TRBJ1-1, the V gene TRBV18; 8 bases map to TRBD1. The germline V gene encodes CDR1 KGHSH and CDR2 LQKENI. V lost 8 bases, J lost 3 bases, and 5 bases stayed unmatched. This CDR3 region has 13 residues. The DNA for the CDR3 is TGTGCCAGCCAGGGGGCCGTCGACACTGAAGCTTTCTTT. Translating gives CASQGAVDTEAFF.

The CDR3 sequence is CATSRDRELVPEAFF. Here the CDR3 DNA reads TGTGCCACCAGCAGAGACAGGGAATTGGTCCCTGAAGCTTTCTTT. This chain joins TRBV15 and TRBJ1-1; weak D call: TRBD1 (5 bases). The V gene's germline CDR1 is LNHNV and CDR2 YYDKDF (reference sequence). V lost 0 bases and J lost 6, with 14 bases in between. This CDR3 contains 15 residues.

CDR3 residues: CASSARGGDARQPQHF. CDR3 bases: TGTGCCAGTAGTGCCCGCGGCGGGGATGCACGTCAGCCCCAGCATTTT. This chain connects TRBV19 to TRBJ1-5; D unresolved. From germline, CDR1 is LNHDA and CDR2 SQIVND (reference sequence). The CDR3 contains 16 residues. With 5 bases removed from V and 6 bases from J, the gap between germline ends came to 20 bases. The full variable domain, rest sourced from reference TRBV19 and TRBJ1-5, is DGGITQSPKYLFRKEGQNVTLSCEQNLNHDAMYWYRQDPGQGLRLIYYSQIVNDFQKGDIAEGYSVSREKKESFPLTVTSAQKNPTAFYLCASSARGGDARQPQHFGDGTRLSIL.

A note on this clone: Distinct nucleotide sequences in the sample also encode this CDR3. The CDR3 is CASSLAGSYEQYF. DNA of the CDR3: TGTGCCAGCAGCTTAGCGGGCTCCTACGAGCAGTACTTC. This chain connects TRBV7-9 to TRBJ2-7; no definite D call. The V end was cut by 0 bases, the J end by 0 bases, with 3 bases between. The CDR3 spans 13 residues. Germline V lookup: CDR1 SEHNR, CDR2 FQNEAQ (reference sequence).

This clone was observed a single time. The CDR3 DNA is TGCGCCAGCATCCAAGAGTGTAGGACAGGGGGCTACGAGCAGTACTTC. Translated, it gives CASIQECRTGGYEQYF. The rearrangement links TRBV23-1 to TRBJ2-7; 10 bases are a match to TRBD1. Being an ORF, TRBV23-1 has a function that is uncertain. The CDR3 runs 16 residues. After removal of 7 bases from V and 3 bases from J, the junction contained 12 bases not matched to a gene.

J is TRBJ1-4 and V is TRBV2; maybe TRBD1 (6 bases). Deletions cut 6 bases from V and 4 bases from J, with 12 bases between. Per the germline V gene, CDR1 is SNHLY and CDR2 is FYNNEI. CDR3 length equals 14 residues. The CDR3: CASREGTNNEKLFF. CDR3 DNA: TGTGCCAGCAGGGAGGGGACAAATAATGAAAAACTGTTTTTT.

The chain couples TRBV6-6 to TRBJ1-6, with a weak D call TRBD1 (5 bases). V lost 5 bases, J lost 10 bases, and 18 bases lay in between. CDR1 and CDR2 (germline): MNHNY, SVGAGI (reference sequence). This CDR3 comprises 15 residues. CDR3 nucleotide sequence: TGTGCCAGCAGTCCCGGTTGGAGGGGAGGCTCACCCCTCCACTTT. It codes for CASSPGWRGGSPLHF.

This chain uses TRBV10-3 with TRBJ2-7, with 12 bases that match TRBD1. This CDR3 comprises 16 residues. CDR1 and CDR2 (germline): ENHRY, SYGVKD. V lost 4 bases to trimming and J lost 6 bases; unmatched junction nucleotides: 10. The CDR3 bases are TGTGCCATCAGTGCAGCCGGGACAGGGGGCTATGTCGAGCAGTACTTC. Translating it yields CAISAAGTGGYVEQYF.

The V and J genes are TRBV28 and TRBJ1-1; TRBD1 matches 9 bases. In germline, CDR1 is MDHEN, CDR2 SYDVKM. Trimming cost V 7 bases and J 8 bases; bases outside gene matches: 14. This CDR3 region has 15 residues. The CDR3 DNA reads TGTGCCAGCACCGAGCCGGGACAGGGTAACATCGAAGCTTTCTTT. This gives the protein CASTEPGQGNIEAFF.

This chain links TRBV6-6 with TRBJ2-5; D ambiguous. The germline gives CDR1 MNHNY, CDR2 SVGAGI (reference sequence). The length of the CDR3 is 17 residues. Between the trimmed V and J ends, which lost 5 bases and 0 bases, there was a span of 19 bases. CDR3 protein: CASSPHHGWANQETQYF. The CDR3 DNA is TGTGCCAGCAGTCCGCATCACGGCTGGGCTAACCAAGAGACCCAGTACTTC.

The chain has TRBV15 and TRBJ2-2, with D perhaps being TRBD1 or TRBD2 (5 bases each). Germline-derived CDR1 and CDR2 are LNHNV and YYDKDF (reference sequence). The ends were cut back, 1 base at V and 6 bases at J, with 6 bases in the middle. This CDR3 has 13 residues. The CDR3: CATSRVGAGELFF. The CDR3 nucleotides read TGTGCCACCAGCAGAGTGGGGGCCGGGGAGCTGTTTTTT.

J is TRBJ2-2 and V is TRBV19, with unresolved D. Germline V gives CDR1 LNHDA, CDR2 SQIVND (reference sequence). The CDR3 length is 14 residues. V was trimmed by 6 bases and J by 5 bases, leaving 13 bases between them. The CDR3 loop is CASRGRAETGELFF. Here the CDR3 DNA reads TGTGCCAGTAGAGGCCGGGCCGAAACCGGGGAGCTGTTTTTT.

In DNA form, the CDR3 reads TGTGCCAGCAGCCAAGCGACAGTAGGTCGGCAGTACTTC. This translates into CASSQATVGRQYF. The chain is built from TRBV14 and TRBJ2-7; a weak D match, TRBD1 (5 bases). The length of the CDR3 is 13 residues. Per germline, CDR1 SGHDN and CDR2 FVKESK. The ends were cut back, 1 base at V and 9 bases at J, with 13 bases in the middle.

CDR3 residues: CASGQSYNSPLHF. CDR3 nucleotide sequence: TGTGCCAGCGGGCAATCCTATAATTCACCCCTCCACTTT. The V and J genes are TRBV9 and TRBJ1-6; D is uncertain. CDR1 and CDR2 (germline): SGDLS, YYNGEE. Trimming removed 7 bases from V and 1 base from J, with 6 bases in between. CDR3 length: 13 residues.

The V call is TRBV7-9, the J call TRBJ1-3; TRBD1 might be the D (5 bases). The ends were cut back, 6 bases at V and 4 bases at J, with 19 bases in the middle. This CDR3 spans 16 amino acids. Germline lookup yields CDR1 SEHNR and CDR2 FQNEAQ (reference sequence). The CDR3 loop is CASSLEWGGPGNTIYF. The CDR3 nucleotides are TGTGCCAGCAGTCTCGAGTGGGGGGGTCCCGGAAACACCATATATTTT.

The rearrangement joins TRBV7-9 to TRBJ1-5, with D uncertain. Germline V gives CDR1 SEHNR, CDR2 FQNEAQ (reference sequence). This CDR3 region has 14 residues. The V end lost 6 bases, the J end lost 0 bases, and 9 bases lay between the germline ends. The CDR3 sequence is CASSSTDSNQPQHF. CDR3 nucleotides: TGTGCCAGCAGTTCTACAGATAGCAATCAGCCCCAGCATTTT.

CDR3 protein: CSVRPFQTGELFF. In DNA, the CDR3 is TGCAGCGTTCGACCCTTTCAGACCGGGGAGCTGTTTTTT. J is TRBJ2-2 and V is TRBV29-1; D is unresolved. The CDR3 has 13 residues. Deletions cut 5 bases from V and 5 bases from J, with 12 bases between. Germline V gives CDR1 SQVTM, CDR2 ANQGSEA.

The chain combines TRBV5-1 with TRBJ2-5; D may match TRBD1 or TRBD2 (5 bases each). V was cut by 4 bases and J by 1 base, with 11 bases left in between. The CDR3 has 14 amino acids. Germline-derived CDR1 and CDR2 are SGHRS and YFSETQ. CDR3 in amino acids: CASSPQGPQETQYF. The CDR3 DNA reads as TGCGCCAGCAGCCCCCAGGGACCCCAAGAGACCCAGTACTTC.

V gene TRBV5-4 combines with J gene TRBJ2-3; D call uncertain. CDR1 SGHNT and CDR2 YYREEE come from the germline V gene (reference sequence). The ends were cut back, 2 bases at V and 4 bases at J, with 8 bases in the middle. This CDR3 has 13 residues. The CDR3 DNA is TGTGCCAGCAGCTTAAGGGCGGCAGATACGCAGTATTTT. This encodes CASSLRAADTQYF.

This clone appeared a single time. The chain carries TRBV2 and TRBJ2-2; a possible D gene is TRBD1 (6 bases). The CDR3 runs to 13 residues. Between the trimmed V and J ends, which lost 5 bases and 6 bases, there was a span of 10 bases. From germline, CDR1 is SNHLY and CDR2 FYNNEI. CDR3 bases: TGTGCCAGCAGTCAGGGGTCGGCCGGGGAGCTGTTTTTT. Protein: CASSQGSAGELFF.

The V gene is TRBV28, the J gene TRBJ2-1, with 9 bases matching TRBD2. The V gene end was trimmed by 2 bases and the J gene end by 0 bases; junction bases not matched to a gene: 11. The length of the CDR3 is 19 residues. CDR1 MDHEN and CDR2 SYDVKM come from the germline V gene. This chain's CDR3 is CASSLVAGVSGSSYNEQFF. CDR3 DNA sequence: TGTGCCAGCAGTTTAGTAGCGGGAGTTTCCGGGAGCTCCTACAATGAGCAGTTCTTC.

The rearrangement uses TRBV4-3 and TRBJ2-1; possibly TRBD1 for D (5 bases). The length of the CDR3 is 16 residues. The V gene's germline CDR1 is LGHNA and CDR2 YSLEER. Trimming removed 0 bases from V and 0 bases from J, with 9 bases in between. CDR3 loop: CASSQETGFSYNEQFF. The CDR3 DNA is TGCGCCAGCAGCCAAGAAACAGGATTCTCCTACAATGAGCAGTTCTTC.

This clone was recorded a few times. CDR3 sequence (DNA): TGTGCCAGCAGTGCATACAGGGGCGGGAGGGCTTATAGCAATCAGCCCCAGCATTTT. Protein product: CASSAYRGGRAYSNQPQHF. The chain has TRBV28 and TRBJ1-5, with 7 bases lining up with TRBD1. Looked up from germline, CDR1 is MDHEN and CDR2 is SYDVKM. There are 19 residues in the CDR3. With 5 bases clipped from V and 0 bases from J, the junction kept 16 bases outside the gene matches.

The rearrangement uses TRBV4-3 and TRBJ2-3; D is unresolved. Germline assignment: CDR1 LGHNA and CDR2 YSLEER. V lost 1 base to trimming and J lost 8 bases, with 10 bases between them. The CDR3 sequence is 13 residues long. CDR3 residues: CASSQVVGSTQYF. In DNA form, the CDR3 reads TGCGCCAGCAGCCAAGTCGTGGGAAGTACGCAGTATTTT.

The chain carries TRBV11-2 and TRBJ2-7; the match to TRBD2 covers 10 bases. Trimming at V came to 5 bases and at J to 1 base, leaving 5 bases not matched to a gene. The CDR3 consists of 15 residues. The germline gives CDR1 SGHAT, CDR2 FQNNGV. The CDR3 spells CASSLTSGASYEQYF. The CDR3 DNA follows: TGTGCCAGCAGCCTTACTAGCGGGGCATCCTACGAGCAGTACTTC.

The chain's CDR3 is CASSQGTVGIGNTIYF. CDR3 sequence (DNA): TGTGCCAGCAGTCAGGGGACAGTAGGAATCGGAAACACCATATATTTT. This rearrangement joins TRBV28 to TRBJ1-3; TRBD1 matches 7 bases. The length of the CDR3 is 16 residues. Trimming removed 5 bases from V and 4 bases from J; junction bases left unmatched: 11. Germline assignment: CDR1 MDHEN and CDR2 SYDVKM.

The chain uses TRBV5-1 and TRBJ2-3, with TRBD2 matching over 13 bases. This CDR3 has 16 residues. The germline gives CDR1 SGHRS, CDR2 YFSETQ. Unmatched junction bases numbered 7, after V lost 4 bases and J lost 5 bases. The CDR3 nucleotides are TGCGCCAGCAGCGACGGACTAGCGGGAGCAATAGATACGCAGTATTTT. This sequence encodes CASSDGLAGAIDTQYF.

This rearrangement joins TRBV27 to TRBJ1-1, with D unresolved. Trimming took 0 bases from V and 5 from J, leaving 10 bases between them. Germline V gene data show CDR1 as MNHEY and CDR2 as SMNVEV (reference sequence). The CDR3 length is 14 residues. The CDR3 coding sequence is TGTGCCAGCAGTTTATCGAGGGTAGTTACTGAAGCTTTCTTT. Protein product: CASSLSRVVTEAFF.

The DNA for the CDR3 is TGTGCCAGCAGCTTTAGTATGGGGCGAAGTGAAAAACTGTTTTTT. Amino acids: CASSFSMGRSEKLFF. The chain has TRBV7-9 and TRBJ1-4; D perhaps matches TRBD1 (5 bases). The length of the CDR3 is 15 residues. CDR1 SEHNR and CDR2 FQNEAQ come from the germline V gene (reference sequence). Trimming left V 3 bases short and J 7 bases short, with 15 bases between.

This clone was seen a few times. V and J are TRBV5-4 and TRBJ2-7; 12 nucleotides align to TRBD2. Unmatched junction bases numbered 3, after V lost 5 bases and J lost 0 bases. The CDR3 contains 15 residues. Germline V CDR1 and CDR2: SGHNT, YYREEE (reference sequence). CDR3 coding DNA: TGTGCCAGCAGATCGACTAGCGGGAGCTCCTACGAGCAGTACTTC. Protein: CASRSTSGSSYEQYF.

This rearrangement joins TRBV7-3 to TRBJ2-7; the match to TRBD1 covers 7 bases. CDR1 SGHTA and CDR2 FQGTGA come from the germline V gene. Trimming cost V 5 bases and J 6 bases; bases outside gene matches: 7. CDR3 size: 13 residues. For the CDR3, the DNA is TGTGCCAGCAGCCAAGAGGGACAGTCCGAGCAGTACTTC. Protein sequence: CASSQEGQSEQYF.

The chain employs TRBV19 and TRBJ2-7; D may be TRBD2 (5 bases). In germline, CDR1 is LNHDA, CDR2 SQIVND (reference sequence). V lost 5 bases and J lost 0, with 14 bases in between. The CDR3 is 15 residues long. The CDR3 nucleotides are TGTGCCAGTAGTCATGGCGGGCTAAGCTCCTACGAGCAGTACTTC. Its translation is CASSHGGLSSYEQYF. Drawing the rest from reference TRBV19 and TRBJ2-7, the complete variable domain is DGGITQSPKYLFRKEGQNVTLSCEQNLNHDAMYWYRQDPGQGLRLIYYSQIVNDFQKGDIAEGYSVSREKKESFPLTVTSAQKNPTAFYLCASSHGGLSSYEQYFGPGTRLTVT.